This entry describes one TCR beta chain. No cognate antigen has been identified for it. Base qualities were left out, and no much larger clone turns up one base away. CDR1 and CDR2 (SGHNT, YYREEE) derive from the germline V gene (reference sequence). V is cut back by 4 bases and J by 2 bases, with 8 bases in the junction unmatched. The CDR3 runs 15 amino acids, cysteine and phenylalanine included. Only the CDR3 DNA stays, 45 bases, in frame from base 1. This specimen comes from a study of blood T cell repertoires in COVID-19 (dated by TCRdb to the early 2020s). About the full investigation: Samples covering the acute and convalescent phases of COVID-19 were provided by collaborators in the United States, Italy and Spain. The material from the prospective study consisted of cDNA or gDNA derived from T cells, B-cell-depleted T cells, or PBMCs. Subjects who had been exposed to COVID-19, were actively infected with it, or had recovered from it provided the deeply sampled blood TCRbeta repertoires that made up the dataset. A freely available public database, intended as a resource for researchers studying the immune response to SARS-CoV-2, is where the repertoires were released. The samples were drawn from two sources: the first 160 participants of the ongoing ImmuneRACE study, and 1,000 to 1,500 subjects contributed by 6 global collaborators. Nearly every sample came with metadata listing a de-identified subject ID, COVID-19 status, age in years and sex. Where available, HLA class I and class II types were obtained from metadata supplied by the sample provider rather than from assay-based typing. Broader findings and caveats from the paper: The quantity of clinical and demographic metadata differed by source and by participant and was supplied without curation.

Each collaborating institution followed its own protocols to collect whole blood in K2EDTA tubes. Collaborator samples were shipped for TCRbeta analysis as frozen whole blood, isolated PBMCs, or DNA extracted from either sample type. TCRbeta CDR3 regions were amplified from genomic DNA by means of the immunoSEQ Assay, a bias-controlled multiplex PCR. On the study's bioinformatics: Within the assay, amplification of reference gene primers was used to estimate how many nucleated cells each sample contained. To quantify the absolute abundance of each unique TCRbeta CDR3 rearrangement, sequence reads were collapsed and filtered. Productive Simpson clonality was computed per sample as the square root of Simpson's diversity index over productive rearrangements. This immuneACCESS table, as held by TCRdb, lists in-frame sequences with V and J called but not all clones. Of the missing ones, under half trace to an unresolved V gene in checked studies; the others have no known cause. V, J and clone size are taken as reported in that table, and D and trimming were inferred from the DNA itself. The sample profile shows about 140,000 clones; about three quarters of them were found once. The ten biggest clones cover 4.5% to 5% of the sample.

Recombination linked TRBV5-4 to TRBJ1-2; 7 of the junction bases match TRBD1. The TCR was taken from a woman at least 80 years old with active or convalescent COVID-19. Sequenced: peripheral blood. The CDR3 region has the sequence CASSLGSQGNYGYTF. The DNA sequence is given as TGTGCCAGCAGCCTAGGTTCACAGGGGAACTATGGCTACACCTTC.